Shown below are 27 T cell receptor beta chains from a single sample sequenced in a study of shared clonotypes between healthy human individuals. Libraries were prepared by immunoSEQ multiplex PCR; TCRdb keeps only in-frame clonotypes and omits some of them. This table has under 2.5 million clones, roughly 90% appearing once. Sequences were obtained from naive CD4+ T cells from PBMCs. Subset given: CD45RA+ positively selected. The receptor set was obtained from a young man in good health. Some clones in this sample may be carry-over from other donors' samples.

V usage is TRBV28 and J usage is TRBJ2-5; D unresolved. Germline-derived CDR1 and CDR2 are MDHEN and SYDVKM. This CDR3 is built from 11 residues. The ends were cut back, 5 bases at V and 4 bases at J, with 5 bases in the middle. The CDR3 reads CASSGIETQYF. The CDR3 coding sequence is TGTGCCAGCAGTGGGATAGAGACCCAGTACTTC.

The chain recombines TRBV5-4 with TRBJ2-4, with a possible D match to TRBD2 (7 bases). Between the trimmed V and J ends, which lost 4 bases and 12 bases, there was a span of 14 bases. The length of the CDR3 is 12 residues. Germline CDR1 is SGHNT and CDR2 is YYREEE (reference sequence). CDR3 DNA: TGTGCCAGCAGCGGTGAGGGGGGGTCTCAGTACTTC. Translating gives CASSGEGGSQYF. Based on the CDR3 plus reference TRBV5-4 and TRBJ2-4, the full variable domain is ETGVTQSPTHLIKTRGQQVTLRCSSQSGHNTVSWYQQALGQGPQFIFQYYREEENGRGNFPPRFSGLQFPNYSSELNVNALELDDSALYLCASSGEGGSQYFGAGTRLSVL.

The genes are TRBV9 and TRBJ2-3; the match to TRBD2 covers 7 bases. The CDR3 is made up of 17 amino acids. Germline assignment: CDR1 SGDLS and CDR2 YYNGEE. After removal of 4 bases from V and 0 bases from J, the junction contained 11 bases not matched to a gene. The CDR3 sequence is CASSPREAETSTDTQYF. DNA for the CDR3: TGTGCCAGCAGCCCCCGGGAGGCGGAAACTAGCACAGATACGCAGTATTTT.

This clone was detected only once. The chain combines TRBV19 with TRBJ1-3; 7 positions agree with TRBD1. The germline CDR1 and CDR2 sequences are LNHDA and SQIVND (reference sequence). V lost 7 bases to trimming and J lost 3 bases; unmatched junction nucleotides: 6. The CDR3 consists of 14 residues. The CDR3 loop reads CASTKGADGNTIYF. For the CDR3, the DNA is TGTGCCAGTACAAAGGGGGCGGATGGAAACACCATATATTTT.

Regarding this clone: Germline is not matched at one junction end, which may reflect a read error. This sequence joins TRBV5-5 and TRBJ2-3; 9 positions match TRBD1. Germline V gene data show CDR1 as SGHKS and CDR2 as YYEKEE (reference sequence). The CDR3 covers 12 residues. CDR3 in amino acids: CASSTRTGAWDF. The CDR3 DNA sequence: TGTGCCAGCAGCACAAGGACAGGGGCGTGGGATTTT.

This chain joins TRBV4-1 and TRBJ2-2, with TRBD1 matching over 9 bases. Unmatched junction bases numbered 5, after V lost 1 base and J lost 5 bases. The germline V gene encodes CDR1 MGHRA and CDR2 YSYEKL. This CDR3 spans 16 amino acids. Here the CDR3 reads CASSQVPGQGTGELFF. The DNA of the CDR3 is TGCGCCAGCAGCCAAGTTCCCGGACAGGGGACCGGGGAGCTGTTTTTT.

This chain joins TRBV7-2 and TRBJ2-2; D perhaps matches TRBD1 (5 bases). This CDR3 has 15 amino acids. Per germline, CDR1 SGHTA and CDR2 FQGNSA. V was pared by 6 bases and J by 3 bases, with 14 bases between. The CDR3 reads CASSYPQGDTGELFF. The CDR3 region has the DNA TGTGCCAGCAGTTACCCCCAAGGGGACACCGGGGAGCTGTTTTTT.

The CDR3 loop reads CASSIAGTGGSYEQYF. The CDR3 DNA reads as TGTGCCAGCAGCATCGCCGGGACAGGGGGCTCCTACGAGCAGTACTTC. V gene TRBV7-8 combines with J gene TRBJ2-7; 11 nucleotides align to TRBD1. Germline CDR1 SGHVS, CDR2 FQNEAQ. Losses at the gene ends were 5 bases for V and 0 bases for J; bases not matched to a gene: 6. This CDR3 region has 16 residues.

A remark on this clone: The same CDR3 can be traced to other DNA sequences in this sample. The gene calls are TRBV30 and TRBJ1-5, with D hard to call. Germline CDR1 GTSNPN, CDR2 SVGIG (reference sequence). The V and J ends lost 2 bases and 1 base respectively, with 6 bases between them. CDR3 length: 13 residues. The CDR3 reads CAWSLRSNQPQHF. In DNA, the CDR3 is TGTGCCTGGAGTCTAAGGAGCAATCAGCCCCAGCATTTT.

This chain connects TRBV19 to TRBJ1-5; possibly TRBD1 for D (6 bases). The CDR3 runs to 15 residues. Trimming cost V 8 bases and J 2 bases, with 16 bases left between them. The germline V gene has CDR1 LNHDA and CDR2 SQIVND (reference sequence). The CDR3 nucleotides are TGTGCCAGTGGGGGCCGATCTGGAGGCAATCAGCCCCAGCATTTT. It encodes CASGGRSGGNQPQHF.

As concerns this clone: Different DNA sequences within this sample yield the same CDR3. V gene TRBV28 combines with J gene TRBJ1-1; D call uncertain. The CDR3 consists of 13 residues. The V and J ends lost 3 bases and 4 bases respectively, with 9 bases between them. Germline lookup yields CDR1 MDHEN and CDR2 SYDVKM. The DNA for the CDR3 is TGTGCCAGCAGTTTTTCGGGCGGCACTGAAGCTTTCTTT. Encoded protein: CASSFSGGTEAFF.

For the CDR3, the DNA is TGTGCCAGCAGCTTAGATAGGCCTGTCACTGAAGCTTTCTTT. It translates to CASSLDRPVTEAFF. The V and J genes are TRBV11-2 and TRBJ1-1; D gene unclear. Trimming pared 0 bases from V and 4 bases from J, leaving 9 bases between. The CDR3 is 14 residues long. Germline V gives CDR1 SGHAT, CDR2 FQNNGV.

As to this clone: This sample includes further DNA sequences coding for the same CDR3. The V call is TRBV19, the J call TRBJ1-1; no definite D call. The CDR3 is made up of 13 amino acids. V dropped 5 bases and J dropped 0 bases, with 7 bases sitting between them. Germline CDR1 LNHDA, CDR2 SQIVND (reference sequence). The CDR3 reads CASSWSVNTEAFF. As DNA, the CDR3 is TGTGCCAGTAGTTGGAGCGTGAACACTGAAGCTTTCTTT.

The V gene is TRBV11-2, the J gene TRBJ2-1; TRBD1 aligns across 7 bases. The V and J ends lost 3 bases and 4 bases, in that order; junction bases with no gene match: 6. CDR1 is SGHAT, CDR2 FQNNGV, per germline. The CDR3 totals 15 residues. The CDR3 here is CASSFTRDRYNEQFF. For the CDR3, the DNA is TGTGCCAGCAGCTTTACCCGGGACAGATACAATGAGCAGTTCTTC.

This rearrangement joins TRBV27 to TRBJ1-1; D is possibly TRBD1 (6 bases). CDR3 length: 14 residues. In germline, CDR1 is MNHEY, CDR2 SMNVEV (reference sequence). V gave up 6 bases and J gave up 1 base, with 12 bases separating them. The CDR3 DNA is TGTGCCAGCAGGATCGACAGGCGGAACACTGAAGCTTTCTTT. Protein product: CASRIDRRNTEAFF.

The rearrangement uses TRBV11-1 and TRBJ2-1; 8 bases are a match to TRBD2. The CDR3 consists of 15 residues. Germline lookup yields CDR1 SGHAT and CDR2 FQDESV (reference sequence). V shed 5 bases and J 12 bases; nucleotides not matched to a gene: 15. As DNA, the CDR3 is TGTGCCAGCAGCCGTTCACTAGCGGAGCGTGGTAGGCAGTTCTTC. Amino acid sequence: CASSRSLAERGRQFF.

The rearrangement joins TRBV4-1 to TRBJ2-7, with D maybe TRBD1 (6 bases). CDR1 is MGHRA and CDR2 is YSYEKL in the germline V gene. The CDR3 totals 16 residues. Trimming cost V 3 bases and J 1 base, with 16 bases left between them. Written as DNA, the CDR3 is TGCGCCAGCAGCCAGGTGACAGGACCACGTTCCTACGAGCAGTACTTC. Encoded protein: CASSQVTGPRSYEQYF.

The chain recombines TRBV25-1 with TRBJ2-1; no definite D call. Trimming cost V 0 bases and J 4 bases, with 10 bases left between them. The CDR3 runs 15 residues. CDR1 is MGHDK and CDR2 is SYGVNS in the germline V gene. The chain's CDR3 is CASSEYRKQYNEQFF. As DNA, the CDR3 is TGTGCCAGCAGTGAATATCGGAAGCAGTACAATGAGCAGTTCTTC.

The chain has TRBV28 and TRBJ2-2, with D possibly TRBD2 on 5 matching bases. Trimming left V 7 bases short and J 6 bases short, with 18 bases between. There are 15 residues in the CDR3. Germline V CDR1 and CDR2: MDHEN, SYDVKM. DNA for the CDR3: TGTGCCAGCAAGAGAGGGTTTTTTTTGGCCGGGGAGCTGTTTTTT. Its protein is CASKRGFFLAGELFF.

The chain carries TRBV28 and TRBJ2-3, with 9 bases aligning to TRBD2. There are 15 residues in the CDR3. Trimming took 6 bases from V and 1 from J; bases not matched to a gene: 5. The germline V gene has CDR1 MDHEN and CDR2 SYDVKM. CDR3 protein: CASRSQRGGTDTQYF. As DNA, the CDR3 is TGTGCCAGCAGGAGTCAGCGGGGGGGCACAGATACGCAGTATTTT.

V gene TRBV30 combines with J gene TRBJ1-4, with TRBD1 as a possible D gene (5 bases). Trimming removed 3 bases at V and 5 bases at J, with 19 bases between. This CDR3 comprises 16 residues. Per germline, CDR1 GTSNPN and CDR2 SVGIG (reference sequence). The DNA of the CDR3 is TGTGCCTGGAGCCCCTCCCCCGGGGGGGAAAATGAAAAACTGTTTTTT. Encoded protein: CAWSPSPGGENEKLFF. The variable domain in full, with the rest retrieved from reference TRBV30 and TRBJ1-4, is SQTIHQWPATLVQPVGSPLSLECTVEGTSNPNLYWYRQAAGRGLQLLFYSVGIGQISSEVPQNLSASRPQDRQFILSSKKLLLSDSGFYLCAWSPSPGGENEKLFFGSGTQLSVL.

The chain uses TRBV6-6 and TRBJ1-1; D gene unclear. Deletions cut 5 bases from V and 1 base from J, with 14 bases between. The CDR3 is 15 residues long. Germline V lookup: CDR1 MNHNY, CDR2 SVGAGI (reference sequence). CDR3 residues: CASSLNVLTNTEAFF. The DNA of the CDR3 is TGTGCCAGCAGTCTCAACGTTCTGACGAACACTGAAGCTTTCTTT.

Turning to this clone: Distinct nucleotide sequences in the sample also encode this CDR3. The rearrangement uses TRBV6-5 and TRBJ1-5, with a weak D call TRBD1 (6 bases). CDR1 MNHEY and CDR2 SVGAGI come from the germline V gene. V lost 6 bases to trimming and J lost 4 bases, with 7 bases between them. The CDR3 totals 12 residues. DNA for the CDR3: TGTGCCAGCAGAGGGGGTAATCAGCCCCAGCATTTT. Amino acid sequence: CASRGGNQPQHF.

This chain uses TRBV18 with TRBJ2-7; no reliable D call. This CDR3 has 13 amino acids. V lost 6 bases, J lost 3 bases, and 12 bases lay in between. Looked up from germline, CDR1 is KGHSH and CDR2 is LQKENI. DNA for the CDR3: TGTGCCAGCTCTCAAACTTCTAACTACGAGCAGTACTTC. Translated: CASSQTSNYEQYF.

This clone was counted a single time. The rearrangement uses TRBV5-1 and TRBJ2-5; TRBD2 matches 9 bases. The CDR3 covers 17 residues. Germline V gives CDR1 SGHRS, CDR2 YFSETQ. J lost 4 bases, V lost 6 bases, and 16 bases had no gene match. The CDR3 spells CASNGLAGQGWSETQYF. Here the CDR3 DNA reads TGCGCCAGCAACGGGCTAGCGGGGCAGGGTTGGTCAGAGACCCAGTACTTC.

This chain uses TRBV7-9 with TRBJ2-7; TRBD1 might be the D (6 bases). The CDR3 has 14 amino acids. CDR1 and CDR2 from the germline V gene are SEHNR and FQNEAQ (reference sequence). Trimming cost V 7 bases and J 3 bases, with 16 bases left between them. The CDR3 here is CASTPRGANYEQYF. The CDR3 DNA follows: TGTGCCAGCACCCCCAGGGGCGCGAACTACGAGCAGTACTTC.

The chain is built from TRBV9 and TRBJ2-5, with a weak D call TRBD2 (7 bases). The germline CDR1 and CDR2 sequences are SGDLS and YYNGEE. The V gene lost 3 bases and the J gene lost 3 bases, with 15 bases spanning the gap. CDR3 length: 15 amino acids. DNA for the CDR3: TGTGCCAGCAGCGAGGGGGGGACTCCGAAAGAGACCCAGTACTTC. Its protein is CASSEGGTPKETQYF.